This TCR beta chain emerged from a study of blood T cells in healthy people across ages. Sample-barcoded 5' priming and a J-beta primer mix drove a second PCR of about 7 to 12 cycles. TCRdb independently ran MiXCR on the 5' RACE reads; one entry per CDR3 protein. The repertoire holds some 550,000 distinct CDR3 sequences, with around 48% as singletons. This clonotype was seen at least ten times. V lost 5 bases, J lost 1 base, and 8 bases lay in between. Germline loops: CDR1 SGHTA, CDR2 FQGNSA. This CDR3 region has 13 residues. The source material was blood. The sequence was obtained from a man aged 80 or over in good health. V usage is TRBV7-2 and J usage is TRBJ2-5, with D unresolved. CDR3 sequence reads: CASSVGLQETQYF. As DNA, the CDR3 is TGTGCCAGCAGCGTTGGTCTCCAAGAGACCCAGTACTTC. The entire variable domain, with the rest obtained from reference TRBV7-2 and TRBJ2-5, is as follows: GAGVSQSPSNKVTEKGKDVELRCDPISGHTALYWYRQSLGQGLEFLIYFQGNSAPDKSGLPSDRFSAERTGGSVSTLTIQRTQQEDSAVYLCASSVGLQETQYFGPGTRLLVL.